A selection of T cell receptor beta chains follows, all from one sample in a study of shared clonotypes between healthy human individuals. Clones were read by immunoSEQ multiplex PCR, and TCRdb kept only the in-frame ones, dropping some. The sample lists around 100,000 clones; 67% were seen once. The sample consisted of memory CD8+ T cells sorted from blood. These TCRs come from a woman aged 25 to 45 in good health. Each CDR3 is given with its conserved first and last residue. The D gene is left open where the match is weak. The listing skips clone size in some rows; elsewhere it reads once, few, many or a size class.

length | size | D | J | V | DNA | CDR3
17 | - | TRBD1 | TRBJ1-2 | TRBV28 | TGTGCCAGCAGCCCGGGGGTGGGAGGCAGGGGGAACTATGGCTACACCTTC | CASSPGVGGRGNYGYTF
14 | once | - | TRBJ1-4 | TRBV2 | TGTGCCAGCGGAGAAGGGACCGCTAATGAAAAACTGTTTTTT | CASGEGTANEKLFF
16 | - | TRBD2 | TRBJ2-2 | TRBV11-2 | TGTGCCAGCAGCTTATACCCTAGCGGGAGATCCGGGGAGCTGTTTTTT | CASSLYPSGRSGELFF
19 | many | - | TRBJ2-7 | TRBV11-2 | TGTGCCAGCAGCTTACTAGTATTTCGGGGATACCGGTTGATCTACGAGCAGTACTTC | CASSLLVFRGYRLIYEQYF
15 | - | TRBD1 | TRBJ1-3 | TRBV25-1 | TGTGCCAGCAGCAGACAGGGGGCTGGTGGAAACACCATATATTTT | CASSRQGAGGNTIYF
16 | few | TRBD2 | TRBJ2-3 | TRBV7-9 | TGTGCCAGCAGCTTAGTGGCCGGAGCGGGGACAGATACGCAGTATTTT | CASSLVAGAGTDTQYF
15 | - | - | TRBJ1-5 | TRBV19 | TGTGCCAGTAGTATATGGGGGGGGAGCAATCAGCCCCAGCATTTT | CASSIWGGSNQPQHF
15 | many | - | TRBJ2-7 | TRBV2 | TGTGCCAGCAGCTTAGAAGGCGGAGGGACCTACGAGCAGTACTTC | CASSLEGGGTYEQYF
14 | - | - | TRBJ2-7 | TRBV29-1 | TGCAGCGTTGCGACCGAGGGGAAGTCCTACGAGCAGTACTTC | CSVATEGKSYEQYF
15 | few | - | TRBJ2-7 | TRBV2 | TGTGCCAGCAGTTCCTGGCGGGACCCCTCCTACGAGCAGTACTTC | CASSSWRDPSYEQYF
12 | - | - | TRBJ1-1 | TRBV15 | TGTGCCACCGGAATTTCGGGCACTGAAGCTTTCTTT | CATGISGTEAFF
13 | - | - | TRBJ1-2 | TRBV15 | TGTGCCACTGGCGAAGTATTAGGGCTTGGCTACACCTTC | CATGEVLGLGYTF
14 | - | - | TRBJ2-7 | TRBV7-2 | TGTGCCAGCAGCTTAGGGCTACCGCCCTACGAGCAGTACTTC | CASSLGLPPYEQYF
15 | few | - | TRBJ1-2 | TRBV28 | TGTGCCAGCAGTTTAGTCCGGACAGCTAACTATGGCTACACCTTC | CASSLVRTANYGYTF
13 | - | - | TRBJ1-3 | TRBV19 | TGTGCCAGTAGTTCGGGGAGTCGAAACACCATATATTTT | CASSSGSRNTIYF
15 | - | - | TRBJ2-1 | TRBV19 | TGTGCCAGTAGTATAAGAGCGGACAGACACAATGAGCAGTTCTTC | CASSIRADRHNEQFF
14 | once | - | TRBJ2-7 | TRBV18 | TGTGCCAGCCGGGTGTCTGAAGGGCCCTACGAGCAGTACTTC | CASRVSEGPYEQYF
12 | - | - | TRBJ1-2 | TRBV18 | TGTGCCAGCTCACCACATCGGTATGGCTACACCTTC | CASSPHRYGYTF
15 | few | - | TRBJ2-3 | TRBV25-1 | TGTGCCAGCACCCCCCAGGGAACTAGCACAGATACGCAGTATTTT | CASTPQGTSTDTQYF
17 | - | TRBD2 | TRBJ2-1 | TRBV10-1 | TGCGCCAGCAGTGAGTATGTCGGGACTAGCGGGAGTAGTGAGCAGTTCTTC | CASSEYVGTSGSSEQFF
15 | few | - | TRBJ1-5 | TRBV19 | TGTGCCAGTAGTATCTGGCAGGGTGGCAATCAGCCCCAGCATTTT | CASSIWQGGNQPQHF
14 | few | - | TRBJ2-3 | TRBV10-1 | TGCGCCAGCAGCGAGGGACGGATCACAGATACGCAGTATTTT | CASSEGRITDTQYF
13 | - | TRBD2 | TRBJ2-1 | TRBV6-6 | TGTGCCACCGCCAGGGCGGGGGTCAATGAGCAGTTCTTC | CATARAGVNEQFF
13 | many | TRBD1 | TRBJ2-7 | TRBV19 | TGTGCCAGTTCCCGTCAGGGGGTGGGGGAGCAGTACTTC | CASSRQGVGEQYF
14 | - | - | TRBJ2-4 | TRBV28 | TGTGCCAGCAGTTTGGGTCAGTTCAAGGACATTCAGTACTTC | CASSLGQFKDIQYF
16 | - | - | TRBJ2-2 | TRBV6-5 | TGTGCCAGCAGTTACAATCAGGGAGGTGGCACCGGGGAGCTGTTTTTT | CASSYNQGGGTGELFF
12 | - | - | TRBJ1-2 | TRBV29-1 | TGCAGCGTTGTAGGCGGGGGCGAAGGCTACACCTTC | CSVVGGGEGYTF
16 | medium-sized | - | TRBJ2-7 | TRBV28 | TGTGCCACAACCCGCCCGGCGGATGGATCGTCCTACGAGCAGTACTTC | CATTRPADGSSYEQYF
14 | many | TRBD2 | TRBJ2-7 | TRBV6-4 | TGTGCCAGCAGTTACGCGGGAGGGAGTTACGAGCAGTACTTC | CASSYAGGSYEQYF
14 | - | TRBD2 | TRBJ2-3 | TRBV11-3 | TGTGCCAGCTCCGAGACGGGAGGGACGGATACGCAGTATTTT | CASSETGGTDTQYF
15 | - | - | TRBJ2-7 | TRBV28 | TGTGCCAGCAGTTTGGTGGCCGGGGGGCCCTACGAGCAGTACTTC | CASSLVAGGPYEQYF
8 | - | - | TRBJ2-5 | TRBV10-1 | TGCGCCCGGGAGGGGGCCTACTTC | CAREGAYF
15 | many | - | TRBJ2-2 | TRBV28 | TGTGCCAGCAGCATAGCGGAGCTAAACACCGGGGAGCTGTTTTTT | CASSIAELNTGELFF
16 | few | TRBD1 | TRBJ2-3 | TRBV4-2 | TGTGCCAGCAGCCAAGATCCGGGACAGGGGCCAGATACGCAGTATTTT | CASSQDPGQGPDTQYF
11 | few | - | TRBJ1-2 | TRBV20-1 | TGCAGTGCTGGCAAACAGGTGGGCTACACCTTC | CSAGKQVGYTF
15 | medium-sized | - | TRBJ1-2 | TRBV16 | TGTGCCAGCAGCCCCCGTGGGGATTCTAACTATGGCTACACCTTC | CASSPRGDSNYGYTF
13 | - | TRBD2 | TRBJ2-2 | TRBV27 | TGTGCCAGCCGAACTAGCGTCACCGGGGAGCTGTTTTTT | CASRTSVTGELFF
14 | - | - | TRBJ1-5 | TRBV16 | TGTGCCAGCAGCCTGGGACTGGAAAATCAGCCCCAGCATTTT | CASSLGLENQPQHF
15 | - | TRBD2 | TRBJ2-7 | TRBV29-1 | TGCAGCGTCCAGGCGGGCGCGGGAGGCCCCTACGAGCAGTACTTC | CSVQAGAGGPYEQYF
13 | - | TRBD1 | TRBJ2-5 | TRBV27 | TGTGCCAGCAGGACAGGGAATGGGGAGACCCAGTACTTC | CASRTGNGETQYF
13 | - | - | TRBJ1-5 | TRBV6-5 | TGTGCCAGCAGGGAGTATAGCAATCAGCCCCAGCATTTT | CASREYSNQPQHF
16 | - | TRBD2 | TRBJ2-7 | TRBV19 | TGTGCCAGTAGTATAGGGCTCATAGCGGGACCCTACGAGCAGTACTTC | CASSIGLIAGPYEQYF
15 | - | TRBD2 | TRBJ2-3 | TRBV6-4 | TGTGCCAGCAGTGACTCGAGCGGGGACACAGATACGCAGTATTTT | CASSDSSGDTDTQYF
14 | - | TRBD1 | TRBJ1-6 | TRBV10-3 | TGTGCCATCAGTCGGGACAGCTATAATTCACCCCTCCACTTT | CAISRDSYNSPLHF
13 | - | - | TRBJ2-7 | TRBV2 | TGTGCCAGCATACTCTGGTCAGGCCTCGAGCAGTACTTC | CASILWSGLEQYF
16 | few | TRBD2 | TRBJ2-1 | TRBV25-1 | TGTGCCAGCAGTGATAAGCGGGAGTATTCTTACAATGAGCAGTTCTTC | CASSDKREYSYNEQFF
15 | - | TRBD1 | TRBJ2-2 | TRBV5-4 | TGTGCCAGCAGATACGGACAGGGAGACGGCGGGGAGCTGTTTTTT | CASRYGQGDGGELFF
13 | - | - | TRBJ1-1 | TRBV7-3 | TGTGCCAGCAGCTTAACCCCTGAAGGGGAAGCTTTCTTT | CASSLTPEGEAFF
15 | - | TRBD2 | TRBJ2-1 | TRBV7-2 | TGTGCCAGCAGCTTAGTGGCCCTAGCGGCAAATGAGCAGTTCTTC | CASSLVALAANEQFF
13 | - | - | TRBJ2-7 | TRBV6-4 | TGTGCCAGCACCCCCCAGGACTCCTACGAGCAGTACTTC | CASTPQDSYEQYF
15 | - | - | TRBJ2-2 | TRBV5-1 | TGCGCCAGCAGCTCCCTACTCGTGAACACCGGGGAGCTGTTTTTT | CASSSLLVNTGELFF
16 | - | TRBD2 | TRBJ2-5 | TRBV4-1 | TGCGCCAGCAGCCCAAATAGCGGGGGGGCGGGAGAGACCCAGTACTTC | CASSPNSGGAGETQYF
16 | - | - | TRBJ2-5 | TRBV14 | TGTGCCAGCAGCCCCGGCCGGGGCGAAGGGCAAGAGACCCAGTACTTC | CASSPGRGEGQETQYF
15 | few | - | TRBJ2-7 | TRBV27 | TGTGCCAGCAGAAAGGATTCAGGGAGCTCCTACGAGCAGTACTTC | CASRKDSGSSYEQYF